The next 26 T cell receptor beta chains were all read from a single sample in a study of blood T cell repertoires in COVID-19 (dated by TCRdb to about 2020). The library was made by the immunoSEQ multiplex PCR assay. Sourced from immuneACCESS, this table was stored by TCRdb with only in-frame sequences that have V and J called. A share of the clones is absent; for the studies checked, an unresolved V gene accounts for under half, and the remainder has no known explanation. This sample lists 150,000 to 200,000 clones; approximately 78% were detected once. Approximately 10% of the sample is held by the ten biggest clonotypes. The specimen sequenced was peripheral blood. These TCRs come from a human donor in a cohort sampled during active COVID-19.

The chain recombines TRBV2 with TRBJ1-2, with TRBD1 matching over 7 bases. From germline, CDR1 is SNHLY and CDR2 FYNNEI. The CDR3 has 13 amino acids. Germline trimming cut 7 bases from V and 4 bases from J; bases unmatched to any gene: 6. The CDR3 sequence: CASKGTVSYGYTF. The CDR3 DNA reads as TGTGCCAGCAAGGGGACAGTCAGCTATGGCTACACCTTC. Looking up the rest from reference TRBV2 and TRBJ1-2 gives the full variable domain: EPEVTQTPSHQVTQMGQEVILRCVPISNHLYFYWYRQILGQKVEFLVSFYNNEISEKSEIFDDQFSVERPDGSNFTLKIRSTKLEDSAMYFCASKGTVSYGYTFGSGTRLTVV.

This clone was counted once. The rearrangement uses TRBV6-2 or TRBV6-3 and TRBJ2-5; 9 nucleotides match TRBD1. Germline V gene sequence: CDR1 MNHEY, CDR2 SVGEGT. CDR3 size: 17 residues. Losses at the gene ends were 0 bases for V and 0 bases for J; bases not matched to a gene: 5. CDR3 loop: CASSYSYRDRDQETQYF. In nucleotides, the CDR3 is TGTGCCAGCAGTTACTCATACCGGGACAGGGACCAAGAGACCCAGTACTTC.

The genes are TRBV5-1 and TRBJ2-1; no reliable D call. This CDR3 is built from 13 residues. Germline V gene sequence: CDR1 SGHRS, CDR2 YFSETQ. Trimming stripped 0 bases from V and 3 bases from J, with 4 bases between. DNA of the CDR3: TGCGCCAGCAGCTTGGACAACTACAATGAGCAGTTCTTC. Its protein product is CASSLDNYNEQFF.

The gene calls are TRBV12-5 and TRBJ2-3, with TRBD1 matching over 7 bases. The germline CDR1 and CDR2 sequences are LGHNT and FRNRAP. CDR3 length: 16 residues. Germline trimming cut 2 bases from V and 1 base from J; bases unmatched to any gene: 6. As DNA, the CDR3 is TGTGCTAGTGGTTTGATCCGACAGGGAGGCACAGATACGCAGTATTTT. This encodes CASGLIRQGGTDTQYF.

Ten or more counts support this clone. J is TRBJ1-2 and V is TRBV11-3; 8 bases map to TRBD1. Losses at the gene ends were 4 bases for V and 7 bases for J; bases not matched to a gene: 17. The CDR3 runs 17 residues. The germline gives CDR1 SGHNT, CDR2 YENEEA. CDR3: CASSSWTGKGNASGYTF. The CDR3 DNA is TGTGCCAGCAGCTCTTGGACAGGGAAGGGCAATGCCAGTGGCTACACCTTC. Full variable domain (remainder filled in from reference TRBV11-3 and TRBJ1-2): EAGVVQSPRYKIIEKKQPVAFWCNPISGHNTLYWYLQNLGQGPELLIRYENEEAVDDSQLPKDRFSAERLKGVDSTLKIQPAELGDSAVYLCASSSWTGKGNASGYTFGSGTRLTVV.

CDR3 sequence (DNA): TGTGCCAGCAGCTCTAGCGGGAGAAAAGAGACCCAGTACTTC. This translates into CASSSSGRKETQYF. The chain couples TRBV11-2 to TRBJ2-5; 10 positions match TRBD2. The CDR3 consists of 14 residues. Trimming took 4 bases from V and 3 from J; bases not matched to a gene: 2. From germline, CDR1 is SGHAT and CDR2 FQNNGV.

The chain combines TRBV4-3 with TRBJ2-3; possible D gene TRBD2, 6 bases. Germline values: CDR1 LGHNA, CDR2 YSLEER. This CDR3 comprises 17 residues. V was trimmed by 2 bases and J by 4 bases, leaving 19 bases between them. The CDR3 region has the DNA TGCGCCAGCAGCCAAATAGGGCGGGGCAGGAACGCAGATACGCAGTATTTT. Protein product: CASSQIGRGRNADTQYF.

This chain connects TRBV5-6 to TRBJ1-3, with 7 bases matching TRBD1. V gave up 5 bases and J gave up 0 bases; unmatched junction bases: 5. The CDR3 has 15 residues. Germline V CDR1 and CDR2: SGHDT, YYEEEE. CDR3 loop: CASSFRTGSGNTIYF. The DNA of the CDR3 is TGTGCCAGCAGTTTCCGGACAGGCTCTGGAAACACCATATATTTT. Together with reference TRBV5-6 and TRBJ1-3, the CDR3 gives the full variable domain: DAGVTQSPTHLIKTRGQQVTLRCSPKSGHDTVSWYQQALGQGPQFIFQYYEEEERQRGNFPDRFSGHQFPNYSSELNVNALLLGDSALYLCASSFRTGSGNTIYFGEGSWLTVV.

This clone has just a few counts. The chain recombines TRBV7-9 with TRBJ2-1; 8 bases agree with TRBD2. Losses at the gene ends were 1 base for V and 3 bases for J; bases not matched to a gene: 8. This CDR3 is 17 amino acids long. Germline loops: CDR1 SEHNR, CDR2 FQNEAQ (reference sequence). CDR3 sequence: CASSLGTPGLVYNEQFF. CDR3 sequence (DNA): TGTGCCAGCAGCTTAGGGACACCGGGACTAGTCTACAATGAGCAGTTCTTC.

V and J are TRBV6-2 or TRBV6-3 and TRBJ1-5; the D is unclear. The CDR3 covers 13 residues. Trimming left V 5 bases short and J 5 bases short, with 10 bases between. CDR1 is MNHEY, CDR2 SVGEGT, per germline. CDR3 sequence: CASSENLYQPQHF. The CDR3 coding sequence is TGTGCCAGCAGTGAGAATCTTTATCAGCCCCAGCATTTT.

This chain links TRBV7-6 with TRBJ2-2, with TRBD2 identical over 9 bases. After removal of 1 base from V and 2 bases from J, the junction contained 5 bases not matched to a gene. The CDR3 extends over 17 amino acids. Germline lookup yields CDR1 SGHVS and CDR2 FNYEAQ. The chain's CDR3 is CASSLGGTSRNTGELFF. In nucleotides, the CDR3 is TGTGCCAGCAGCTTAGGCGGGACTAGCAGAAACACCGGGGAGCTGTTTTTT.

J is TRBJ1-5 and V is TRBV30; D call uncertain. CDR3 length: 13 amino acids. CDR1 is GTSNPN and CDR2 is SVGIG in the germline V gene (reference sequence). V was cut by 0 bases and J by 10 bases, with 13 bases left in between. The CDR3 here is CAWSVDTARPQHF. CDR3 DNA: TGTGCCTGGAGTGTCGACACCGCCCGCCCCCAGCATTTT.

Only one count was recorded for this clone. The J gene is TRBJ2-3, the V gene TRBV9; tentatively, D is TRBD1 (5 bases). The CDR3 consists of 13 residues. Trimming cost V 7 bases and J 2 bases, with 11 bases left between them. The V gene's germline CDR1 is SGDLS and CDR2 YYNGEE. The CDR3 region is CASQRQITDTQYF. The DNA of the CDR3 is TGTGCCAGCCAGAGACAGATCACAGATACGCAGTATTTT.

The chain joins TRBV18 to TRBJ2-7; maybe TRBD2 (5 bases). The germline gives CDR1 KGHSH, CDR2 LQKENI. V lost 5 bases and J lost 2, with 7 bases in between. There are 12 residues in the CDR3. The CDR3 sequence: CASSGGTYEQYF. The CDR3 DNA follows: TGTGCCAGCTCAGGAGGAACCTACGAGCAGTACTTC.

This chain's CDR3 is CASSQDRGTGGYEQYF. The CDR3 bases are TGCGCCAGCAGCCAAGATCGTGGGACAGGGGGCTACGAGCAGTACTTC. The chain couples TRBV4-3 to TRBJ2-7; 11 nucleotides line up with TRBD1. Germline CDR1 is LGHNA and CDR2 is YSLEER. This CDR3 comprises 16 residues. V shed 0 bases and J 3 bases; nucleotides not matched to a gene: 4.

This clone was observed a few times. The chain combines TRBV28 with TRBJ1-1; 11 bases align to TRBD1. CDR1 MDHEN and CDR2 SYDVKM come from the germline V gene. The CDR3 contains 16 residues. V dropped 5 bases and J dropped 5; count of bases not matched to a gene: 10. DNA for the CDR3: TGTGCCAGCAGTCTTATCAGGACAGGGGGCCGGACTGAAGCTTTCTTT. Protein sequence: CASSLIRTGGRTEAFF.

The table lists this clone with a few counts. The chain joins TRBV19 to TRBJ1-2, with D unresolved. This CDR3 is 14 amino acids long. V gave up 6 bases and J gave up 1 base, with 12 bases separating them. Germline values: CDR1 LNHDA, CDR2 SQIVND (reference sequence). The chain's CDR3 is CASSPVGGNYGYTF. The CDR3 DNA is TGTGCCAGTAGCCCCGTGGGAGGTAACTATGGCTACACCTTC.

The chain is built from TRBV6-5 and TRBJ2-1, with D unclear. The CDR3 extends over 13 amino acids. Trimming removed 8 bases at V and 6 bases at J, with 14 bases between. The germline V gene has CDR1 MNHEY and CDR2 SVGAGI. CDR3 sequence reads: CASAQAMGNEQFF. CDR3 nucleotides: TGTGCCAGCGCCCAGGCAATGGGCAATGAGCAGTTCTTC.

The V gene is TRBV6-2 or TRBV6-3, the J gene TRBJ2-1; TRBD1 matches 9 bases. Germline CDR1 MNHEY, CDR2 SVGEGT. V trimming: 2 bases; J trimming: 4 bases; junction bases outside the gene matches: 3. This CDR3 is 15 amino acids long. The CDR3 region is CASSYVGTGYNEQFF. CDR3 sequence (DNA): TGTGCCAGCAGTTACGTAGGGACAGGGTACAATGAGCAGTTCTTC.

The rearrangement joins TRBV27 to TRBJ2-1; D perhaps matches TRBD1 (5 bases). V was clipped by 5 bases and J by 2 bases, with 16 bases between them. The CDR3 length is 16 residues. Germline V CDR1 and CDR2: MNHEY, SMNVEV (reference sequence). The CDR3 DNA sequence: TGTGCCAGCAGTCCCCGCGACAGCCCTACCTACAATGAGCAGTTCTTC. Translating it yields CASSPRDSPTYNEQFF.

This chain connects TRBV24-1 to TRBJ2-5; D is possibly TRBD1 (5 bases). Germline lookup yields CDR1 KGHDR and CDR2 SFDVKD. The CDR3 has 14 amino acids. Trimming pared 4 bases from V and 5 bases from J, leaving 13 bases between. CDR3 DNA: TGTGCCACCAGTGACCAGGGCCCTCCCGAGACCCAGTACTTC. As protein: CATSDQGPPETQYF.

This rearrangement joins TRBV5-5 to TRBJ2-7, with TRBD1 identical over 9 bases. The CDR3 totals 15 residues. The V gene end was trimmed by 1 base and the J gene end by 1 base; junction bases not matched to a gene: 3. Germline V gene lookup returns CDR1 SGHKS and CDR2 YYEKEE (reference sequence). The CDR3 bases are TGTGCCAGCAGCTTGTTTGGACAGGGGTCCTACGAGCAGTACTTC. Translating it yields CASSLFGQGSYEQYF.

The V call is TRBV10-2, the J call TRBJ1-5, with 7 bases that match TRBD1. Germline V gives CDR1 WSHSY, CDR2 SAAADI. After removal of 6 bases from V and 9 bases from J, the junction contained 8 bases not matched to a gene. The CDR3 sequence is 13 residues long. CDR3 sequence reads: CASRGQVASPQHF. In nucleotides, the CDR3 is TGCGCCAGCAGAGGACAGGTGGCCTCGCCCCAGCATTTT.

This clone came up a few times. V is TRBV30 and J is TRBJ1-5; tentatively, D is TRBD1 (6 bases). The V and J ends lost 4 bases and 5 bases respectively, with 12 bases between them. Germline values: CDR1 GTSNPN, CDR2 SVGIG (reference sequence). This CDR3 is 13 amino acids long. The CDR3 region is CAWNSGDDQPQHF. The CDR3 DNA reads TGTGCCTGGAATTCAGGGGATGATCAGCCCCAGCATTTT.

The chain links TRBV3-1 (or the pseudogene TRBV3-2) to TRBJ1-4; TRBD1 might be the D (5 bases). The CDR3 is 16 amino acids. Trimming shortened V by 4 bases and J by 6 bases, and 18 bases separated the two germline ends. The germline gives CDR1 LGHDT, CDR2 YNNKEL (reference sequence). The CDR3 loop is CASSPDGGELDEKLFF. CDR3 nucleotides: TGTGCCAGCAGCCCTGACGGGGGGGAGCTAGATGAAAAACTGTTTTTT.

The genes are TRBV19 and TRBJ1-2, with 7 bases aligning to TRBD1. The V and J ends lost 7 bases and 4 bases, in that order; junction bases with no gene match: 9. This CDR3 region has 14 residues. Germline V lookup: CDR1 LNHDA, CDR2 SQIVND (reference sequence). The CDR3: CASNPGAGGYGYTF. CDR3 bases: TGTGCCAGTAACCCGGGGGCAGGGGGCTATGGCTACACCTTC. Together with reference TRBV19 and TRBJ1-2, the CDR3 gives the full variable domain: DGGITQSPKYLFRKEGQNVTLSCEQNLNHDAMYWYRQDPGQGLRLIYYSQIVNDFQKGDIAEGYSVSREKKESFPLTVTSAQKNPTAFYLCASNPGAGGYGYTFGSGTRLTVV.